Listed below are T cell receptor beta chains from one sample, sequenced in a study of T cells in Graves' hyperthyroidism and ophthalmopathy. A single record per CDR3 protein comes from TCRdb applying MiXCR to the multiplex PCR reads. The sample carries about 360,000 distinct CDR3 sequences, 15% to 19% recorded once. The specimen sequenced was blood. Source of these receptors: a young woman with Graves' hyperthyroidism that later progressed to Graves' ophthalmopathy. Each CDR3 is given without its conserved first and last residue.

len: 12; v_gene: TRBV28; CDR3aa: ASSPFGGATEAF
len: 14; v_gene: TRBV6-1; CDR3aa: ASSPDTGELSTEAF
len: 13; v_gene: TRBV20-1; CDR3aa: SARDVLQGPYEQY
len: 13; v_gene: TRBV29-1; CDR3aa: SVQKAETPSYEQY
len: 10; v_gene: TRBV6-4; CDR3aa: VSSEAGDEQY
len: 13; v_gene: TRBV15; CDR3aa: ATQGQGRTAGELF
len: 17; v_gene: TRBV27; CDR3aa: ASSLGNSGPVEYQETQY
len: 11; v_gene: TRBV20-1; CDR3aa: SASLSSYNEQF
len: 13; v_gene: TRBV29-1; CDR3aa: SVVKGTGNMNEQF
len: 13; v_gene: TRBV10-3; CDR3aa: AIWGRGLGTGELF
len: 12; v_gene: TRBV27; CDR3aa: ASSPLVAYNEQF
len: 9; v_gene: TRBV7-9; CDR3aa: ASPGFDGYT
len: 11; v_gene: TRBV20-1; CDR3aa: SASLAGGPRQY
len: 14; v_gene: TRBV10-3; CDR3aa: AISESLPGQKFEQY
len: 13; v_gene: TRBV4-3; CDR3aa: ASSQESGGADTQY
len: 11; v_gene: TRBV6-1; CDR3aa: ASSPGRWNIQY
len: 11; v_gene: TRBV4-2; CDR3aa: ASSRAGTPEQY
len: 13; v_gene: TRBV28; CDR3aa: ASSFMTSGRDEQF
len: 12; v_gene: TRBV4-2; CDR3aa: ASSHMGLAYEQY
len: 13; v_gene: TRBV7-8; CDR3aa: ASSSRAESNQPQH
len: 12; v_gene: TRBV14; CDR3aa: ACSQSGWTGELF
len: 12; v_gene: TRBV28; CDR3aa: ASSSGVRVNVLT
len: 12; v_gene: TRBV30; CDR3aa: AWSDGTGSYEQY
len: 12; v_gene: TRBV28; CDR3aa: ASTREDRAYEQY
len: 14; v_gene: TRBV27; CDR3aa: ASSLSIGLAGNTIY
len: 11; v_gene: TRBV20-1; CDR3aa: SARAPSGNEQF
len: 17; v_gene: TRBV20-1; CDR3aa: SARVGTSGRSTHTDTQY
len: 14; v_gene: TRBV6-2/TRBV6-3; CDR3aa: ASRKLLAGEGNEQF
len: 14; v_gene: TRBV5-1; CDR3aa: ASKPPGFSGANVLT
len: 13; v_gene: TRBV4-1; CDR3aa: ASSPKGGGGETQY
len: 11; v_gene: TRBV20-1; CDR3aa: SAHLTGTPTQY
len: 11; v_gene: TRBV12-3/TRBV12-4; CDR3aa: ASSTDRSYEQY
len: 14; v_gene: TRBV18; CDR3aa: ASSPRTSGNPYEQY
len: 12; v_gene: TRBV20-1; CDR3aa: SAPGTGGGETQY
len: 14; v_gene: TRBV25-1; CDR3aa: ASSDPGGSSSYEQY
len: 12; v_gene: TRBV7-2; CDR3aa: ASDRGPGPYEQY
len: 12; v_gene: TRBV3-1; CDR3aa: ASSHDSGPYGYT
len: 11; v_gene: TRBV7-2; CDR3aa: ASSLKGYNEQF
len: 10; v_gene: TRBV2; CDR3aa: ASSSGQDEQF
len: 14; v_gene: TRBV28; CDR3aa: ASSLYLAGGLETQY
len: 13; v_gene: TRBV28; CDR3aa: ASTSGLAGPYEQY
len: 12; v_gene: TRBV7-9; CDR3aa: ASSTGRNNSPLH
len: 9; v_gene: TRBV6-1; CDR3aa: ASSLGGTWY
len: 14; v_gene: TRBV12-3/TRBV12-4; CDR3aa: ASSFPSGGVSYEQY
len: 13; v_gene: TRBV4-1; CDR3aa: ASSPTSGRLNEQF
len: 16; v_gene: TRBV3-1; CDR3aa: ASSQDNPLAGFNNEQY
len: 16; v_gene: TRBV4-1; CDR3aa: ASSQDGKDRIKYEKLF
len: 14; v_gene: TRBV15; CDR3aa: ATSRDLQEKFETQY
len: 10; v_gene: TRBV12-3/TRBV12-4; CDR3aa: ASRTSQETQY
len: 10; v_gene: TRBV11-2; CDR3aa: ASSFGGEGQF
len: 11; v_gene: TRBV6-1; CDR3aa: ASSLGTSREQY
len: 12; v_gene: TRBV20-1; CDR3aa: SARVGGPPPGYT